The 8 T cell receptor beta chains below all came from one sample that was sequenced in a study of PD-1 blockade in classical Hodgkin lymphoma. TCRdb's copy holds only in-frame clones and misses some; the assay was immunoSEQ multiplex PCR. The sample records 7,000 or so clones, about 62% being singletons. Described time point: cycle 4 day 1 (C4D1), after 6 weeks of nivolumab. Following autologous stem cell transplantation, relapse occurred in every patient, and exposure to brentuximab vedotin varied. After thawing, PBMCs were subjected to magnetic negative selection to isolate CD8+ T cells. Sequencing was performed on CD8+ T cells from blood, taken before the fourth cycle of nivolumab. Receptor source: a human donor with classical Hodgkin lymphoma.

In this sample, this clone turned up a few times. The chain employs TRBV5-6 and TRBJ1-3; D remains unclear. The CDR3 loop spans 12 amino acids. CDR1 and CDR2 from the germline V gene are SGHDT and YYEEEE. Trimming left V 3 bases short and J 4 bases short, with 5 bases between. CDR3 amino acids: CASSSLGNTIYF. DNA of the CDR3: TGTGCCAGCAGCTCGCTGGGAAACACCATATATTTT.

This clone was observed a few times. The V gene is TRBV7-8, the J gene TRBJ2-7; D might be TRBD2 (5 bases). Trimming stripped 0 bases from V and 3 bases from J, with 12 bases between. Germline loops: CDR1 SGHVS, CDR2 FQNEAQ. This CDR3 has 15 amino acids. For the CDR3, the DNA is TGTGCCAGCAGCTTAGCGGGTGCTAGCCGCTACGAGCAGTACTTC. Encoded protein: CASSLAGASRYEQYF.

The chain joins TRBV5-1 to TRBJ2-2; 9 nucleotides align to TRBD2. The CDR3 is 14 residues long. Germline loops: CDR1 SGHRS, CDR2 YFSETQ. V shed 6 bases, J shed 4 bases, and the junction held 4 bases outside the gene matches. Here the CDR3 reads CASKLAGPTGELFF. The CDR3 nucleotides read TGCGCCAGCAAGCTAGCGGGACCCACCGGGGAGCTGTTTTTT.

This clone was observed a few times. V gene TRBV28 combines with J gene TRBJ1-1; the D is unclear. CDR3 length equals 14 residues. Looked up from germline, CDR1 is MDHEN and CDR2 is SYDVKM. The ends were cut back, 5 bases at V and 1 base at J, with 11 bases in the middle. CDR3 DNA: TGTGCCAGCAGTGCTTCTCGGGGGAACACTGAAGCTTTCTTT. Its translation is CASSASRGNTEAFF.

By share of the sample, this clone is medium-sized. CDR3 bases: TGTGCCAGCAGGCCGGGACAGGGTTCCACTGAAGCTTTCTTT. Translated, it gives CASRPGQGSTEAFF. The V call is TRBV28, the J call TRBJ1-1, with TRBD1 matching 9 bases. In germline, CDR1 is MDHEN, CDR2 SYDVKM. The V gene end was trimmed by 6 bases and the J gene end by 4 bases; junction bases not matched to a gene: 6. This CDR3 is 14 amino acids long. Complete variable domain (other parts from reference TRBV28 and TRBJ1-1): DVKVTQSSRYLVKRTGEKVFLECVQDMDHENMFWYRQDPGLGLRLIYFSYDVKMKEKGDIPEGYSVSREKKERFSLILESASTNQTSMYLCASRPGQGSTEAFFGQGTRLTVV.

In this sample, this clone is medium-sized. This chain joins TRBV19 and TRBJ2-7; 8 nucleotides line up with TRBD2. This CDR3 has 15 residues. From germline, CDR1 is LNHDA and CDR2 SQIVND (reference sequence). The J segment lost 5 bases and the V segment lost 5 bases, leaving 11 bases of the junction unmatched. CDR3 sequence: CASSDPVSGSHEQYF. DNA of the CDR3: TGTGCCAGTAGTGACCCGGTAAGCGGGAGCCACGAGCAGTACTTC.

The rearrangement links TRBV7-6 to TRBJ2-2; 8 positions match TRBD2. V gave up 3 bases and J gave up 0 bases; unmatched junction bases: 9. Germline V gene sequence: CDR1 SGHVS, CDR2 FNYEAQ. The CDR3 length is 18 residues. This CDR3 is CASSFIIAGFANTGELFF. The CDR3 DNA follows: TGTGCCAGCAGCTTCATCATAGCGGGGTTCGCGAACACCGGGGAGCTGTTTTTT.

The chain is built from TRBV6-4 and TRBJ2-3; 10 bases match TRBD2. Germline loops: CDR1 MRHNA, CDR2 SNTAGT. CDR3 length: 15 amino acids. V was pared by 8 bases and J by 2 bases, with 7 bases of the junction left unmatched. The CDR3 bases are TGTGCCAGCCAAAGGACTAGCGGCTACACAGATACGCAGTATTTT. Amino acids: CASQRTSGYTDTQYF.